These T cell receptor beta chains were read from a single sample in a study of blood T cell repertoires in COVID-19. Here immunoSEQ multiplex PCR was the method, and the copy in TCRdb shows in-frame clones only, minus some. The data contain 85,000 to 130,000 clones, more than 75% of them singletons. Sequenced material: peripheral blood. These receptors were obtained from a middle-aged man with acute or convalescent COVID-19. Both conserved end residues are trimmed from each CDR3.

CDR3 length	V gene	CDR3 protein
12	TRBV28	ASSLTGATYEQY
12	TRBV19	ASSKRTGFYEQY
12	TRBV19	ASSMSRGQETQY
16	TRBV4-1	ASSHPQGLLGSEETQY
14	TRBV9	ASSVASSGAPGELF
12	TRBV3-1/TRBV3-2	ASSMGLFTGELF
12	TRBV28	ASSRTGMDEKLF
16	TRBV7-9	ASSLFIGPAGGFYEQY
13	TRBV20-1	SASYFGRGPYEQY
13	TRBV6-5	ASRFREKGSYEQY
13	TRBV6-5	ASSTRQGRDTEAF
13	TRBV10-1	ASSGGDFNTGELF
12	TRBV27	ASRDSGDTYEQY
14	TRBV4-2	ASSQVTAGGRETQY
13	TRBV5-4	ASSLARGSHNEQF
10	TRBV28	ASSSTYNEQF
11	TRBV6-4	ASRPGKTETQY
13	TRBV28	ASTEGQGRNQPQH
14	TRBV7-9	ASSLLTSGSVNEQF
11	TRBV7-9	ASMEGRGNGYT
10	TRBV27	ASRTGHYEQY
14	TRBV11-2	ASSADRGRYTGELF
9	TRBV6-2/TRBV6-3	ASSYADEQY
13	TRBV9	ASRGTGGSTGELF
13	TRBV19	ASRRTGTFKETQY
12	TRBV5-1	ASSYATDSSPAF
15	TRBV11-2	ASSPGGAGGQYNEQF
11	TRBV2	ASSDRGRYEQF
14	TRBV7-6	ASSLDSPEVDNEQF
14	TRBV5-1	ASSRLAGGPIETQY
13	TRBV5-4	ASSFIGIGGTEAF
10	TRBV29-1	SVAQGGETQY
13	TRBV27	ASSYSRDSAYEQY
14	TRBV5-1	ASSLFTGYQGETQY
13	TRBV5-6	ASSKLGGTYNEQF
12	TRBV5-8	ASSTWDRGREQY
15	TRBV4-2	ASSQDSPTSSNQPQH
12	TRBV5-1	ASSSGQLNTEAF
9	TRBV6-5	ASPRHNEQF
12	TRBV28	ASSLPTENTEAF
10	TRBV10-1	ASSDYQNEQF
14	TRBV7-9	ASSSRGLAYYNEQF
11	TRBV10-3	AISRQTNQPQH
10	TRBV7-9	ASSLRGGEQY
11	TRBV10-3	AISGLAGNEQY
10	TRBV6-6	ASMSGADTQY
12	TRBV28	ASRPDGGNEKLF
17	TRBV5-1	ASSLGWGALSRITDTQY
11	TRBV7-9	ASSFRGGYEQY
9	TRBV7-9	ASSGTGRQY
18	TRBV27	ASSPTPPGRGARSYNEQF